This entry is about one T cell receptor (beta chain). The target antigen is unknown. Germline loops: CDR1 MRHNA, CDR2 SNTAGT. This CDR3 region has 18 residues. V was pared by 2 bases and J by 1 base, with 20 bases between. The record originates from a study of long-term antiretroviral therapy in people with HIV. Study-level results: With ART, diversity went up but was still lower than in transplant donor controls.

Sequencing relied on immunoSEQ assay v3.0, run at survey level. Sequencing used immunoSEQ multiplex PCR; TCRdb keeps in-frame clones, though not all of them. Among tens of thousands of clones listed, around 79% were seen once. Researchers secured at least one pre-ART and at least two post-ART PBMC samples from each donor. This chain uses TRBV6-4 with TRBJ1-1; D remains unclear. The source of this sequence is a young man with HIV. This specimen consisted of unsorted PBMCs, obtained 1.9 years after starting antiretroviral therapy. Here the CDR3 DNA reads TGTGCCAGCAGTGACCCGCCAAGGTTAGAACCCACGAACACTGAAGCTTTCTTT. Protein sequence: CASSDPPRLEPTNTEAFF.